This T cell receptor beta chain was sequenced for a study of molecular identifiers for immune sequencing clone quantification. Background on the study: Split five ways in replicates, RNA from around 18,000 or 91,000 naive CD8 cells had four portions sequenced.

CDR3 length equals 15 residues. V trimming: 7 bases; J trimming: 9 bases; junction bases outside the gene matches: 14. TCRdb reanalysed the PCR reads using MiXCR and keeps one entry per CDR3 protein. This table has some 320,000 distinct CDR3 sequences, about a quarter appearing once. This clonotype was seen a few times. The receptor's source is a human donor in good health. Some libraries in this study had Jurkat cell RNA spiked in. The sequencing sample was made of naive CD8+ T cells from blood, with Jurkat cell RNA spiked in. Documented subset: FACS-sorted CD8+CD4-CCR7+CD45RA+ naive T cells. The rearrangement joins TRBV12-3 or TRBV12-4 to TRBJ2-2; 7 positions agree with TRBD1. DNA of the CDR3: TGTGCCAGCACCCGTTTACAGGGGAGATTCTGGGAGCTGTTTTTT. Residues: CASTRLQGRFWELFF.